This TCR beta chain was found in a study of blood T cells in healthy people across ages (dated by TCRdb to about 2015). With respect to the entire study: In model experiments, roughly one uniquely barcoded TCR beta cDNA molecule per two T cells was captured by template switching. The study measured age-related changes in TCR beta repertoire diversity using deep sequencing normalized with unique cDNA molecular identifiers. Four age groups were formed from the donors: young (average approximately 15 years), middle-aged (less than 40), aged (about 62) and long-lived (82). To avoid experimental bias, donors of different ages were spread randomly across the sequencing lanes. Two additional independent replicas of 1 million unique cDNA reads from the same blood draw were analyzed for two donors (one aged 18 to 30 and one aged 80 or older). Study-wide findings and limitations: There was a strong correlation between observed TCR beta diversity and the percentage of naive T cells measured by flow cytometry. Because the CMV infection status of the donors was unknown, age-related changes in expanded clonotypes may potentially have been confounded. As age increased, observed TCR beta diversity per million T cells dropped in a roughly linear way, and a significant reduction was already evident by age 40. The long-lived group showed more naive CD4+ T cells, fewer expanded clones and increased TCR diversity than the aged group, suggesting age selection. Estimates of total diversity from one million sequenced T cells were regarded as lower bounds and underestimates. Bulk unsorted PBMC profiling prevented conclusive comparison of naive and antigen-experienced compartments.

Donors were approximately 42 systemically healthy Caucasian individuals from Russia aged roughly 6 to 90 years. Each donor gave about 9.8 milliliters of peripheral blood, drawn into EDTA-treated Vacutainer tubes. PBMCs were isolated by Ficoll-Paque density-gradient centrifugation, with at least 7 million obtained per sample. Total RNA was extracted from PBMCs with Trizol reagent, with at least 6 micrograms obtained per sample. For every donor, an aliquot of PBMCs went through flow cytometry to measure the percentages of naive CD45RAhigh/CD27high T cells. CDR1 and CDR2, looked up from the germline V gene, are SGHRS and YFSETQ. Inclusive of the bounding cysteine and phenylalanine, the CDR3 is 16 residues long. The read is trimmed to its CDR3 DNA, 48 bases read in frame from base 1. Trimming removed 4 bases from V and 0 bases from J, leaving 13 bases between the germline ends. A remark on this clonotype: No antigen is known for it. No base qualities exist here, and no much larger clone lies one base off it.

The method behind the library was 5' RACE. Sequencing relied on an Illumina HiSeq 2500. The second PCR ran for roughly 7 to 11 cycles and used a J-beta primer mix along with a sample-barcoded 5' primer. A unique molecular identifier was introduced onto each TCR beta cDNA molecule by a template-switch 5' adaptor carrying 12 random nucleotides. Each sample yielded at least 3 million CDR3-containing paired-end reads. All of the RNA was converted into first-strand cDNA using the Mint cDNA synthesis kit, with a TRBC-specific oligonucleotide serving as the primer. After uracil-DNA glycosylase treatment, a first 18-cycle PCR used universal primers M1SS and BC2_uni_R on all cDNA. Processing in the source paper ran as follows. For normalization, 1 million high-quality reads were randomly selected from each sample, with every read carrying a distinct molecular identifier. Reads sharing molecular identifiers were discarded rather than binned into consensus sequences. MiTCR, run with a Q25 quality threshold and the strictest error-elimination algorithm, handled CDR3 identification, clonotype clustering and error correction. Lower-bound total TCR beta diversity was estimated with a nonparametric unseen species model using Euler transformation. TCRdb trimmed public reads at Q25 via fastp, called clones via MiXCR and kept in-frame beta chains. Records with the same CDR3 protein are collapsed into one entry carrying the most frequent genes and DNA. The V and J calls come from TCRdb's annotation, not from the publication. For this sample the table gives about 700,000 distinct CDR3 sequences, of which roughly 32% were detected only once. The ten largest account for approximately 15% of the sample.

The specimen sequenced was blood. The sequence was obtained from a woman over 75 in good health. Donor details come from another sample of the same person, matched by shared clones. The receptor chain draws on TRBV5-1 and TRBJ1-4; TRBD1 could be the D gene, as 5 bases match. The CDR3 in this case is CASSGGAPATNEKLFF. The DNA sequence is given as TGCGCCAGCAGCGGGGGAGCGCCCGCAACTAATGAAAAACTGTTTTTT.